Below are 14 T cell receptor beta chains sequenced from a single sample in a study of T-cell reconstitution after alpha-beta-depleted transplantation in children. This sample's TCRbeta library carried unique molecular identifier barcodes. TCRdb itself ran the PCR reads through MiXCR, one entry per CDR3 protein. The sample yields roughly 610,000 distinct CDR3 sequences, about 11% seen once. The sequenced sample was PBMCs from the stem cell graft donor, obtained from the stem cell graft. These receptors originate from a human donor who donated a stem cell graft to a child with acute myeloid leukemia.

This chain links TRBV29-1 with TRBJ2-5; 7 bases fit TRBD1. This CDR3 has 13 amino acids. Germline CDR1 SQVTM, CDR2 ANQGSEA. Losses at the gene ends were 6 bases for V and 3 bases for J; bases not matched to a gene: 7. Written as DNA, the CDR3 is TGCAGCGTCTTAATAACAGGGGAAGAGACCCAGTACTTC. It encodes CSVLITGEETQYF.

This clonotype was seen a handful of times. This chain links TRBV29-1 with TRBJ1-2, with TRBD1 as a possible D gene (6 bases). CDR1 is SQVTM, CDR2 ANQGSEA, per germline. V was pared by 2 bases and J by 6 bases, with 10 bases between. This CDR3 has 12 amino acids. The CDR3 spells CSVERTGNGYTF. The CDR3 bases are TGCAGCGTTGAAAGAACAGGGAATGGCTACACCTTC.

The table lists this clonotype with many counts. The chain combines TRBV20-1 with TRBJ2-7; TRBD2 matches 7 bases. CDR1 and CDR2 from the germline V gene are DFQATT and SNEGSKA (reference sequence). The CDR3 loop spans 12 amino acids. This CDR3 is CGSQREAYEQYF. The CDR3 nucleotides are TGCGGCTCGCAGCGGGAAGCCTACGAGCAGTACTTC.

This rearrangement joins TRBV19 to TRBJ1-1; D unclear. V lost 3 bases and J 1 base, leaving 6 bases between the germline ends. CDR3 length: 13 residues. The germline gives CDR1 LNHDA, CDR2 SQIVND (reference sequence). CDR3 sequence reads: CASSITANTEAFF. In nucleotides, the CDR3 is TGTGCCAGTAGTATCACGGCGAACACTGAAGCTTTCTTT.

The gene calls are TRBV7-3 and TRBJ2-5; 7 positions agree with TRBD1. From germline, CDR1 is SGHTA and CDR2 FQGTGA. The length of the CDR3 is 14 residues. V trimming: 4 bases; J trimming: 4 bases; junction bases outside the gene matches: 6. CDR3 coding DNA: TGTGCCAGCAGCTCAACAGGGGAGAGAGAGACCCAGTACTTC. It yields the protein CASSSTGERETQYF.

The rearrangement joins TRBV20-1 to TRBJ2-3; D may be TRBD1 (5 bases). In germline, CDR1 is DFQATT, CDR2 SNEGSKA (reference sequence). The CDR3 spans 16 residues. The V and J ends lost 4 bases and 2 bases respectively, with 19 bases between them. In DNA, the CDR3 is TGCAGTGCTATGACAGCAATACACCAAAACACAGATACGCAGTATTTT. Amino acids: CSAMTAIHQNTDTQYF.

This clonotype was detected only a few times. CDR3 sequence: CAQTDRGNEKLFF. In nucleotides, the CDR3 is TGTGCCCAAACGGACAGGGGTAATGAAAAACTGTTTTTT. The J gene is TRBJ1-4, the V gene TRBV7-9; 9 bases align to TRBD1. Germline-derived CDR1 and CDR2 are SEHNR and FQNEAQ (reference sequence). This CDR3 has 13 amino acids. Trimming at V came to 11 bases and at J to 4 bases, leaving 5 bases not matched to a gene.

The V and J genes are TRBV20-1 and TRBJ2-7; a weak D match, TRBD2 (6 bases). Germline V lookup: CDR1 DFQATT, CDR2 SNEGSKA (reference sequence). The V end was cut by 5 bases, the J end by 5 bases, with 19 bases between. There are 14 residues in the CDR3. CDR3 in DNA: TGCAGTGCTCATCGGGCTAGCGAGGCCAACGAGCAGTACTTC. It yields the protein CSAHRASEANEQYF.

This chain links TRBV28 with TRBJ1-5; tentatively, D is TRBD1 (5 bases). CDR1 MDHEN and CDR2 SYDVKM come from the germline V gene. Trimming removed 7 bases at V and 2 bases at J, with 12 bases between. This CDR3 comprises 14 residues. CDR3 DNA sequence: TGTGCCAGCATTCTAGGGGATCGCAATCAGCCCCAGCATTTT. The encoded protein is CASILGDRNQPQHF.

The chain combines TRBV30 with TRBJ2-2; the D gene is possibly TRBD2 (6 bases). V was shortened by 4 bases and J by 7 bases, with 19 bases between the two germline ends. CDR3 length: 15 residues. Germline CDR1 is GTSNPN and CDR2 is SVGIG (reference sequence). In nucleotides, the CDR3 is TGTGCCTGGATGCTAGCGCCGAAGATGGACGGGGAGCTGTTTTTT. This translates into CAWMLAPKMDGELFF. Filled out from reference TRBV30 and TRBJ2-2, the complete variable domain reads SQTIHQWPATLVQPVGSPLSLECTVEGTSNPNLYWYRQAAGRGLQLLFYSVGIGQISSEVPQNLSASRPQDRQFILSSKKLLLSDSGFYLCAWMLAPKMDGELFFGEGSRLTVL.

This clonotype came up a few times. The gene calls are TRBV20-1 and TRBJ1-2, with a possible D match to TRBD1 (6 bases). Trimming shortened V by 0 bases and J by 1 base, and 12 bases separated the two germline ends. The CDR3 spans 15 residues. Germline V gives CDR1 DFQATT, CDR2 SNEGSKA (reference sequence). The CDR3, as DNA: TGCAGTGCTAGAGATCCGACAGGTTTTAACTATGGCTACACCTTC. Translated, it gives CSARDPTGFNYGYTF.

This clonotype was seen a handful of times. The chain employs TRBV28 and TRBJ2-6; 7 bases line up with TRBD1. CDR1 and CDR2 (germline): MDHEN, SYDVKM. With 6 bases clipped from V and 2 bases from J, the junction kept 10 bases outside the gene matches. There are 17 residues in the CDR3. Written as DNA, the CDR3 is TGTGCCAGCAGAAATCCGGGACAGTCCGCTGGGGCCAACGTCCTGACTTTC. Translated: CASRNPGQSAGANVLTF.

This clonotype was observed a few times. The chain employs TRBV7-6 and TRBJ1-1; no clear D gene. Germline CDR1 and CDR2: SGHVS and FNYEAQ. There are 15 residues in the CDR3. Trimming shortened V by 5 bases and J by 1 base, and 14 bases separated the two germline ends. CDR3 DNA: TGTGCCAGCAGCCCCCGATCGGACCCGAACACTGAAGCTTTCTTT. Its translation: CASSPRSDPNTEAFF.

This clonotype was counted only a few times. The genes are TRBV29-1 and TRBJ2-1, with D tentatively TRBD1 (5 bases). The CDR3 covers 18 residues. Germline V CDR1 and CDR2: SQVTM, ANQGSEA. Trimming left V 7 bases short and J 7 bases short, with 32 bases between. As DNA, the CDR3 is TGCAGCGCCTACCTTATAGCCGTCGGTGGGGCCGGATGGAATGAGCAGTTCTTC. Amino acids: CSAYLIAVGGAGWNEQFF.